A single sample gave rise to the 4 T cell receptor beta chains below, sequenced in a study of control samples from healthy donors and cancer patients. This table comes from immunoSEQ multiplex PCR, and its TCRdb copy is limited to in-frame clones, with some not included. Counted here are about 52,000 clones, over 85% occurring once; the ten biggest clones make up less than 3%. Source material: blood. The origin of the receptors is a man aged 30 to 45 in good health.

V and J are TRBV28 and TRBJ1-1; 8 positions agree with TRBD1. The germline V gene has CDR1 MDHEN and CDR2 SYDVKM. V lost 10 bases to trimming and J lost 6 bases; unmatched junction nucleotides: 10. The CDR3 runs 13 residues. The CDR3 protein is CAIQQGVGSEAFF. The DNA for the CDR3 is TGTGCCATACAACAGGGGGTTGGCTCTGAAGCTTTCTTT.

The rearrangement links TRBV6-4 to TRBJ1-1; TRBD1 matches at 8 bases. The V segment lost 4 bases and the J segment 6 bases; nucleotides outside the gene matches: 7. The germline V gene has CDR1 MRHNA and CDR2 SNTAGT. The CDR3 loop spans 14 amino acids. The CDR3 DNA sequence: TGTGCCAGCAGTGGGGGACAGGAGCTTTCTGAAGCTTTCTTT. The encoded protein is CASSGGQELSEAFF.

The J gene is TRBJ2-4, the V gene TRBV18; the match to TRBD1 covers 9 bases. Unmatched junction bases numbered 3, after V lost 3 bases and J lost 0 bases. CDR1 KGHSH and CDR2 LQKENI come from the germline V gene. The CDR3 sequence is 16 residues long. This CDR3 is CASSPRQGVAKNIQYF. Written as DNA, the CDR3 is TGTGCCAGCTCACCTAGACAGGGGGTAGCCAAAAACATTCAGTACTTC. Full variable domain (missing parts from reference TRBV18 and TRBJ2-4): NAGVMQNPRHLVRRRGQEARLRCSPMKGHSHVYWYRQLPEEGLKFMVYLQKENIIDESGMPKERFSAEFPKEGPSILRIQQVVRGDSAAYFCASSPRQGVAKNIQYFGAGTRLSVL.

A remark on this clone: Other DNA sequences of this sample code for an identical CDR3. The rearrangement uses TRBV4-1 and TRBJ1-5, with no clear D. The V end was cut by 1 base, the J end by 2 bases, with 6 bases between. This CDR3 has 14 residues. Per the germline V gene, CDR1 is MGHRA and CDR2 is YSYEKL. The CDR3 region has the DNA TGCGCCAGCAGCCAAGGAACGGGCAATCAGCCCCAGCATTTT. As protein: CASSQGTGNQPQHF.